One sample yielded the 17 T cell receptor beta chains listed below, sequenced in a study of OX40 agonist ivuxolimab in advanced cancers. Some clones are missing from TCRdb's copy, which holds only in-frame ones; the method was immunoSEQ multiplex PCR. The sample has fewer than 85,000 clones; around 90% are singletons. The source was CD4+ or CD8+ T cells sorted from blood, collected in a trial of the OX40 agonist ivuxolimab. The receptor source for this set is an adult with an advanced solid tumor such as melanoma, head and neck, liver or kidney cancer.

In this sample, this clone turned up once. DNA of the CDR3: TGCAGCGTCGCCGGGACAGGCTCCTACAATGAGCAGTTCTTC. Its protein product is CSVAGTGSYNEQFF. The chain recombines TRBV29-1 with TRBJ2-1; TRBD1 aligns across 8 bases. Germline-derived CDR1 and CDR2 are SQVTM and ANQGSEA. V lost 6 bases and J lost 0; bases outside the gene matches: 4. The length of the CDR3 is 14 residues.

In its sample, this clone was seen a few times. The gene calls are TRBV5-4 and TRBJ2-7; D might be TRBD1 (6 bases). The V and J ends lost 4 bases and 4 bases respectively, with 15 bases between them. Germline CDR1 reads SGHNT; CDR2 reads YYREEE (reference sequence). This CDR3 is 14 amino acids long. In DNA, the CDR3 is TGTGCCAGCAGCGGCGGACAGTCATCATACGAGCAGTACTTC. It yields the protein CASSGGQSSYEQYF.

J is TRBJ2-7 and V is TRBV7-3, with 8 positions matching TRBD2. The ends lost 2 bases at V and 6 bases at J; junction bases unmatched: 12. CDR3 length: 16 amino acids. CDR1 and CDR2 (germline): SGHTA, FQGTGA. DNA of the CDR3: TGTGCCAGCAGCTTATTCCCCCGGACTAGCCAGGGCGAGCAGTACTTC. Translation: CASSLFPRTSQGEQYF.

This chain links TRBV28 with TRBJ2-5; a possible D gene is TRBD1 (8 bases). V gave up 5 bases and J gave up 5 bases, with 21 bases separating them. The CDR3 totals 16 residues. The germline V gene encodes CDR1 MDHEN and CDR2 SYDVKM. CDR3 in amino acids: CASSRRTGRVGETQYF. CDR3 in DNA: TGTGCCAGCAGTAGGCGGACAGGGAGGGTTGGGGAGACCCAGTACTTC.

The chain has TRBV9 and TRBJ2-1; 10 bases agree with TRBD1. V was clipped by 0 bases and J by 5 bases; unmatched bases: 2. The CDR3 spans 15 residues. CDR1 is SGDLS, CDR2 YYNGEE, per germline. For the CDR3, the DNA is TGTGCCAGCAGCGTAGGACAGGGGGCAAACAATGAGCAGTTCTTC. Amino acid sequence: CASSVGQGANNEQFF.

The chain combines TRBV6-1 with TRBJ2-7; no clear D. V gave up 2 bases and J gave up 2 bases, with 13 bases separating them. CDR1 MNHNS and CDR2 SASEGT come from the germline V gene. The CDR3 is 15 amino acids. CDR3 nucleotide sequence: TGTGCCAGCAGTGAACGGCGTGGACCCCCCTACGAGCAGTACTTC. This encodes CASSERRGPPYEQYF.

The V and J genes are TRBV6-1 and TRBJ2-7; weak D call: TRBD2 (7 bases). The CDR3 sequence is 16 residues long. Trimming cost V 2 bases and J 0 bases, with 14 bases left between them. CDR1 MNHNS and CDR2 SASEGT come from the germline V gene. CDR3 nucleotide sequence: TGTGCCAGCAGTGAATGGGAGGGGGGAAGCTCCTACGAGCAGTACTTC. Encoded protein: CASSEWEGGSSYEQYF.

The rearrangement uses TRBV27 and TRBJ2-1, with a possible D match to TRBD2 (5 bases). Germline values: CDR1 MNHEY, CDR2 SMNVEV (reference sequence). Between the trimmed V and J ends, which lost 3 bases and 5 bases, there was a span of 11 bases. This CDR3 contains 14 residues. The CDR3 loop reads CASSLASFHNEQFF. CDR3 coding DNA: TGTGCCAGCAGTTTGGCTAGCTTCCACAATGAGCAGTTCTTC.

This clone was seen a single time. The chain uses TRBV5-1 and TRBJ2-4; maybe TRBD2 (5 bases). The germline V and J ends were trimmed by 5 bases and 5 bases, with 17 bases remaining between them. This CDR3 is built from 15 residues. Germline CDR1 reads SGHRS; CDR2 reads YFSETQ. CDR3 bases: TGCGCCAGCAGGCCGTATGTGGGAGCGGAAAACATTCAGTACTTC. Its protein product is CASRPYVGAENIQYF.

The chain recombines TRBV27 with TRBJ2-7; a weak D match, TRBD2 (5 bases). Trimming cost V 2 bases and J 6 bases, with 11 bases left between them. This CDR3 has 13 amino acids. Germline V CDR1 and CDR2: MNHEY, SMNVEV (reference sequence). The CDR3 spells CASSLGRSGEQYF. CDR3 nucleotides: TGTGCCAGCAGTTTAGGTCGGAGCGGCGAGCAGTACTTC.

This clone has just one count. CDR3 sequence (DNA): TGTGCCAGCAGTTTGCCAGGGGGGTTCCAAGAGACCCAGTACTTC. It yields the protein CASSLPGGFQETQYF. The rearrangement links TRBV28 to TRBJ2-5; maybe TRBD1 (7 bases). V was shortened by 3 bases and J by 1 base, with 12 bases between the two germline ends. The CDR3 length is 15 residues. Germline lookup yields CDR1 MDHEN and CDR2 SYDVKM.

The gene calls are TRBV6-1 and TRBJ2-6, with D perhaps TRBD2 (6 bases). V shed 0 bases and J shed 0 bases, with 6 bases lying between them. CDR1 is MNHNS and CDR2 is SASEGT in the germline V gene. The CDR3 sequence is 16 residues long. The chain's CDR3 is CASSEAGLSGANVLTF. In DNA, the CDR3 is TGTGCCAGCAGTGAAGCGGGACTCTCTGGGGCCAACGTCCTGACTTTC.

The V and J genes are TRBV19 and TRBJ2-5; 9 nucleotides align to TRBD1. The germline V gene encodes CDR1 LNHDA and CDR2 SQIVND (reference sequence). V dropped 7 bases and J dropped 1; count of bases not matched to a gene: 7. The CDR3 extends over 15 amino acids. In nucleotides, the CDR3 is TGTGCCAGTAAGCCGGGACAGGGCACCCAAGAGACCCAGTACTTC. Amino acids: CASKPGQGTQETQYF.

This chain links TRBV9 with TRBJ2-3, with 10 bases identical to TRBD2. V gave up 3 bases and J gave up 0 bases; unmatched junction bases: 1. CDR1 is SGDLS, CDR2 YYNGEE, per germline. This CDR3 is 15 amino acids long. CDR3 amino acids: CASSASGSSTDTQYF. CDR3 DNA: TGTGCCAGCAGCGCTAGCGGGAGTAGCACAGATACGCAGTATTTT. The complete variable domain, with remaining parts taken from reference TRBV9 and TRBJ2-3, reads DSGVTQTPKHLITATGQRVTLRCSPRSGDLSVYWYQQSLDQGLQFLIQYYNGEERAKGNILERFSAQQFPDLHSELNLSSLELGDSALYFCASSASGSSTDTQYFGPGTRLTVL.

The V and J genes are TRBV5-5 and TRBJ2-7; D is perhaps TRBD2 (8 bases). CDR3 size: 14 residues. Germline CDR1 reads SGHKS; CDR2 reads YYEKEE (reference sequence). V was clipped by 4 bases and J by 7 bases, with 18 bases between them. DNA for the CDR3: TGTGCCAGCAGCCTCCGGGAGGGGGCGAGAGAGCAGTACTTC. Translating it yields CASSLREGAREQYF.

This chain joins TRBV19 and TRBJ1-1, with 8 bases identical to TRBD1. Germline lookup yields CDR1 LNHDA and CDR2 SQIVND (reference sequence). J gave up 6 bases and V 5 bases, and 2 bases lay outside the gene matches. This CDR3 spans 12 amino acids. The CDR3 sequence: CASSQGAAEAFF. The CDR3, as DNA: TGTGCCAGTAGTCAGGGGGCTGCTGAAGCTTTCTTT.

This clone was seen only once. This chain connects TRBV13 to TRBJ2-7; D not resolved. CDR1 is PRHDT, CDR2 FYEKMQ, per germline (reference sequence). The CDR3 is 13 amino acids. The V end lost 6 bases, the J end lost 3 bases, and 12 bases lay between the germline ends. The CDR3 bases are TGTGCCAGCAGAATCCATGGCTTCTACGAGCAGTACTTC. Translating gives CASRIHGFYEQYF.